This passage covers 13 T cell receptor beta chains from one sample sequenced in a study of CD8 T cells in Susac syndrome. RNA was extracted with the RNeasy kit, and a quantity of roughly 0.45 to 1 ug was reverse transcribed using random hexamers. MiXCR, applied by TCRdb to the immunoSEQ multiplex PCR reads, yields one record per CDR3 protein. The data contain roughly 220,000 distinct CDR3 sequences, roughly 93% of them singletons. The sequenced sample was CD4+ T cells from PBMCs. All receptors come from a human donor with Susac syndrome.

The chain combines TRBV3-1 with TRBJ1-5, with D uncertain. Trimming took 8 bases from V and 0 from J, leaving 5 bases between them. Per the germline V gene, CDR1 is LGHDT and CDR2 is YNNKEL (reference sequence). This CDR3 spans 12 amino acids. The CDR3 bases are TGTGCCAGCGGACGTAGCAATCAGCCCCAGCATTTT. Residues: CASGRSNQPQHF.

J is TRBJ2-7 and V is TRBV19; TRBD1 might be the D (6 bases). The V gene lost 4 bases and the J gene lost 1 base, with 11 bases spanning the gap. The CDR3 is made up of 14 amino acids. Per germline, CDR1 LNHDA and CDR2 SQIVND (reference sequence). As DNA, the CDR3 is TGTGCCAGTAGTAGAGGCAGGGGATCCTACGAGCAGTACTTC. Its protein is CASSRGRGSYEQYF.

The CDR3: CASRQTGNTGELFF. The CDR3 DNA is TGTGCCAGTAGGCAGACAGGGAACACCGGGGAGCTGTTTTTT. The gene calls are TRBV19 and TRBJ2-2; the D gene is possibly TRBD1 (6 bases). This CDR3 has 14 residues. Germline CDR1 LNHDA, CDR2 SQIVND (reference sequence). The V and J ends lost 6 bases and 1 base respectively, with 9 bases between them.

The V gene is TRBV29-1, the J gene TRBJ1-5; 8 nucleotides align to TRBD1. Germline V gene sequence: CDR1 SQVTM, CDR2 ANQGSEA. This CDR3 comprises 16 residues. V gave up 6 bases and J gave up 0 bases; unmatched junction bases: 10. The CDR3 region has the DNA TGCAGCGTAGGATTTCAGGGGGCCCATAGCAATCAGCCCCAGCATTTT. Its protein is CSVGFQGAHSNQPQHF.

The CDR3 sequence: CSAREQARGLYTQYF. CDR3 bases: TGCAGTGCTAGAGAACAAGCGAGGGGGTTGTATACGCAGTATTTT. This chain connects TRBV20-1 to TRBJ2-3, with D possibly matching TRBD1 (6 bases). Germline V gene lookup returns CDR1 DFQATT and CDR2 SNEGSKA (reference sequence). Trimming took 0 bases from V and 7 from J, leaving 17 bases between them. This CDR3 comprises 15 residues.

The rearrangement joins TRBV30 to TRBJ1-5; unclear D gene. V lost 0 bases, J lost 0 bases, and 12 bases lay in between. CDR1 and CDR2 from the germline V gene are GTSNPN and SVGIG (reference sequence). This CDR3 spans 16 amino acids. The CDR3 here is CAWSVRGRYSNQPQHF. The DNA for the CDR3 is TGTGCCTGGAGTGTACGTGGGCGGTATAGCAATCAGCCCCAGCATTTT.

This clonotype was recorded once. The chain carries TRBV11-3 and TRBJ2-7; a weak D match, TRBD1 (6 bases). The germline V gene encodes CDR1 SGHNT and CDR2 YENEEA. The CDR3 spans 16 residues. Trimming left V 4 bases short and J 2 bases short, with 18 bases between. The DNA for the CDR3 is TGTGCCAGCAGCTCCCCTCTAGGGGGAAGGGCCTACGAGCAGTACTTC. As protein: CASSSPLGGRAYEQYF.

This sequence joins TRBV9 and TRBJ2-3, with a possible D match to TRBD1 (6 bases). Trimming shortened V by 9 bases and J by 4 bases, and 24 bases separated the two germline ends. The germline V gene has CDR1 SGDLS and CDR2 YYNGEE. This CDR3 is 16 amino acids long. This CDR3 is CATNLMGAGMSDTQYF. CDR3 bases: TGTGCCACCAACCTCATGGGGGCAGGGATGTCAGATACGCAGTATTTT.

This rearrangement joins TRBV20-1 to TRBJ2-7; D is unclear. Germline V gives CDR1 DFQATT, CDR2 SNEGSKA (reference sequence). V lost 2 bases and J lost 5, with 10 bases in between. The CDR3 extends over 12 amino acids. CDR3 DNA sequence: TGCAGTGCTAGAATTTGGCGCGACGAGCAGTACTTC. Its protein is CSARIWRDEQYF.

V is TRBV7-2 and J is TRBJ2-5; D ambiguous. Trimming removed 2 bases at V and 2 bases at J, with 6 bases between. Germline V CDR1 and CDR2: SGHTA, FQGNSA. The CDR3 contains 13 residues. The DNA of the CDR3 is TGTGCCAGCAGCTTAAGTCCTCAAGAGACCCAGTACTTC. Protein sequence: CASSLSPQETQYF. Supplemented by reference TRBV7-2 and TRBJ2-5, the full variable domain reads GAGVSQSPSNKVTEKGKDVELRCDPISGHTALYWYRQSLGQGLEFLIYFQGNSAPDKSGLPSDRFSAERTGGSVSTLTIQRTQQEDSAVYLCASSLSPQETQYFGPGTRLLVL.

The rearrangement uses TRBV12-3 or TRBV12-4 and TRBJ2-3; TRBD1 or TRBD2 may be the D gene (5 bases each). The CDR3 runs 15 residues. The V end was cut by 7 bases, the J end by 0 bases, with 14 bases between. The CDR3 loop is CASILGTHSTDTQYF. Written as DNA, the CDR3 is TGTGCCAGCATACTCGGGACCCATAGCACAGATACGCAGTATTTT.

The rearrangement links TRBV9 to TRBJ2-1; D is unresolved. CDR1 is SGDLS and CDR2 is YYNGEE in the germline V gene. V was clipped by 2 bases and J by 0 bases, with 12 bases between them. The CDR3 length is 16 residues. The chain's CDR3 is CASSVYPSGSYNEQFF. The CDR3 region has the DNA TGTGCCAGCAGCGTTTACCCTTCAGGCTCCTACAATGAGCAGTTCTTC.

The chain is built from TRBV11-2 and TRBJ1-5; TRBD1 aligns across 9 bases. J lost 7 bases, V lost 5 bases, and 3 bases had no gene match. CDR1 is SGHAT and CDR2 is FQNNGV in the germline V gene. The CDR3 totals 13 residues. This chain's CDR3 is CASSRTGEQPQHF. In DNA form, the CDR3 reads TGTGCCAGCAGCAGGACAGGGGAGCAGCCCCAGCATTTT.